This T cell receptor beta chain originates from a study of blood T cell repertoires in COVID-19. Background on the study: Samples of COVID-19 (acute and convalescent) were obtained from the United States, Italy and Spain. Nucleic acid was either cDNA or gDNA, and it came from T cells, B-cell-depleted T cells, or PBMCs.

Per the study methods: Amplification of reference gene primers provided the estimated nucleated cell counts. Repertoires were generated with immunoSEQ multiplex PCR, while TCRdb's copy carries only in-frame clones and drops some. The D gene and trimming were derived from the DNA, and the V and J assignments and clone size from that table. The repertoire holds a few hundred thousand clones, roughly 85% seen once, with more than 3% in the top ten. The CDR3 sequence is 16 residues long. V was clipped by 3 bases and J by 4 bases, with 13 bases between them. Germline lookup yields CDR1 KGHSH and CDR2 LQKENI.

The rearrangement joins TRBV18 to TRBJ2-6, with a tentative D call TRBD1 (6 bases). This TCR was recovered from a woman between 18 and 29 years old with acute or convalescent COVID-19. Specimen: peripheral blood. Here the CDR3 reads CASSPGQGKGANVLTF. CDR3 DNA sequence: TGTGCCAGCTCACCGGGCCAGGGGAAAGGGGCCAACGTCCTGACTTTC.